Below are 2 T cell receptor beta chains sequenced from a single sample in a study of blood T cell repertoires in COVID-19. Some clones are missing from TCRdb's copy, which holds only in-frame ones; the method was immunoSEQ multiplex PCR. The sample has approximately 200,000 clones, roughly 87% seen once. The sequenced material came from PBMCs or T cells enriched from blood (not recorded which). These receptor sequences come from a man in his thirties or forties in a cohort exposed to, infected with or recovered from COVID-19 (not recorded which).

J is TRBJ2-1 and V is TRBV4-1, with 11 bases fitting TRBD2. The CDR3 spans 17 residues. CDR1 is MGHRA and CDR2 is YSYEKL in the germline V gene. With V trimmed by 4 bases and J by 7 bases, 12 bases remained unmatched. CDR3 DNA: TGCGCCAGCAGCCGACTCAGACTAGCGGGATTAAGAAATGAGCAGTTCTTC. This encodes CASSRLRLAGLRNEQFF.

The rearrangement links TRBV11-2 to TRBJ2-7; 11 bases are a match to TRBD1. Germline-derived CDR1 and CDR2 are SGHAT and FQNNGV. The CDR3 sequence is 15 residues long. Germline trimming cut 5 bases from V and 3 bases from J; bases unmatched to any gene: 6. The CDR3: CASSPDRGRRYEQYF. The CDR3 DNA sequence: TGTGCCAGCAGCCCGGACAGGGGGCGCCGCTACGAGCAGTACTTC. Supplemented by reference TRBV11-2 and TRBJ2-7, the full variable domain reads EAGVAQSPRYKIIEKRQSVAFWCNPISGHATLYWYQQILGQGPKLLIQFQNNGVVDDSQLPKDRFSAERLKGVDSTLKIQPAKLEDSAVYLCASSPDRGRRYEQYFGPGTRLTVT.